Following are 16 T cell receptor beta chains from one sample sequenced in a study of breast tumors, draining lymph nodes, adjacent tissues. In TCRdb, the multiplex PCR reads were re-called with MiXCR into one record per CDR3 protein. Of under 150,000 distinct CDR3 sequences in the sample, 21% were seen once. The lymph nodes were axillary draining lymph nodes from breast cancer patients. Sequenced: axillary lymph node tissue. These receptors originate from a female donor with breast cancer. Some clones in this sample may be carry-over from other donors' samples.

With regard to this clonotype: A much larger clone is a single base away; this may be a read error. Since no conserved phenylalanine or tryptophan closes the CDR3, a read error is the likely cause. The chain uses TRBV5-1 and TRBJ2-3, with D unresolved. Trimming took off 4 bases at V and 9 bases at J, with 15 bases between the two ends. Per germline, CDR1 SGHRS and CDR2 YFSETQ. The CDR3 totals 13 residues. CDR3 DNA: TGCGCCAGCAGCGTTTCTCCCGCGTCCACGCAGTATTCT. It encodes CASSVSPASTQYS.

This clonotype was detected a few times. The J gene is TRBJ1-5, the V gene TRBV19, with D possibly being TRBD1 (5 bases). The CDR3 loop spans 15 amino acids. V shed 7 bases and J shed 3 bases, with 16 bases lying between them. CDR1 LNHDA and CDR2 SQIVND come from the germline V gene (reference sequence). In DNA, the CDR3 is TGTGCCAGTACAGAGTGGGGCCGGGTCAATCAGCCCCAGCATTTT. Its translation: CASTEWGRVNQPQHF.

By proportion, this clonotype is medium-sized. J is TRBJ2-3 and V is TRBV28; the D gene is possibly TRBD1 (6 bases). CDR3 length: 14 amino acids. The V and J ends lost 5 bases and 2 bases respectively, with 11 bases between them. Germline V gives CDR1 MDHEN, CDR2 SYDVKM. The chain's CDR3 is CASSLDRITDTQYF. CDR3 DNA sequence: TGTGCCAGCAGTCTGGACAGAATCACAGATACGCAGTATTTT.

This clonotype has at least ten counts. The chain is built from TRBV5-4 and TRBJ2-3, with a weak D call TRBD2 (6 bases). Trimming left V 1 base short and J 2 bases short, with 11 bases between. The germline V gene encodes CDR1 SGHNT and CDR2 YYREEE (reference sequence). The length of the CDR3 is 15 residues. CDR3 nucleotides: TGTGCCAGCAGCTTGTTTACGGGACTCACAGATACGCAGTATTTT. Its translation is CASSLFTGLTDTQYF.

At least ten counts were recorded for this clonotype. The chain links TRBV10-3 to TRBJ2-7; D possibly corresponds to TRBD2 (7 bases). V was pared by 10 bases and J by 0 bases, with 16 bases between. The CDR3 consists of 14 residues. Germline V gene lookup returns CDR1 ENHRY and CDR2 SYGVKD. The DNA of the CDR3 is TGTGCCACCTCGAGGGAGGGGGGCTCCTACGAGCAGTACTTC. Its translation: CATSREGGSYEQYF.

The table lists this clonotype with many counts. The V gene is TRBV12-3 or TRBV12-4, the J gene TRBJ2-1; 7 bases are shared with TRBD1. The CDR3 covers 16 residues. Unmatched junction bases numbered 9, after V lost 4 bases and J lost 3 bases. The CDR3 DNA sequence: TGTGCCAGCAGTTCTCCGCCGGGACAGAGCTACAATGAGCAGTTCTTC. Residues: CASSSPPGQSYNEQFF.

This chain joins TRBV9 and TRBJ1-5; TRBD1 aligns across 8 bases. The V gene end was trimmed by 3 bases and the J gene end by 3 bases; junction bases not matched to a gene: 5. The V gene's germline CDR1 is SGDLS and CDR2 YYNGEE. The CDR3 sequence is 15 residues long. CDR3 amino acids: CASSGTGSFNQPQHF. In DNA, the CDR3 is TGTGCCAGCAGCGGGACAGGGAGCTTCAATCAGCCCCAGCATTTT.

This clonotype was observed many times. A read error may produce the germline difference seen at one junction end. V is TRBV12-3 or TRBV12-4 and J is TRBJ2-1; 11 nucleotides line up with TRBD2. This CDR3 spans 15 amino acids. In nucleotides, the CDR3 is TGTGCCAGCAGCTTAGCGGGAGGGCTCTACAATGAGCAGTTCTTC. This codes for CASSLAGGLYNEQFF.

There are many counts of this clonotype. The V call is TRBV4-2, the J call TRBJ2-6; weak D call: TRBD1 (6 bases). V lost 1 base and J lost 4, with 8 bases in between. The CDR3 is 15 amino acids. Germline CDR1 reads LGHNA; CDR2 reads YNFKEQ. CDR3: CASSQAGTGANVLTF. The DNA for the CDR3 is TGTGCCAGCAGCCAAGCTGGGACAGGGGCCAACGTCCTGACTTTC.

This clonotype was seen ten or more times. The V call is TRBV15, the J call TRBJ1-4; unclear D gene. Trimming took off 4 bases at V and 0 bases at J, with 3 bases between the two ends. The length of the CDR3 is 13 residues. Germline V gene lookup returns CDR1 LNHNV and CDR2 YYDKDF (reference sequence). The CDR3 nucleotides are TGTGCCACCAGCAAAGCAACTAATGAAAAACTGTTTTTT. As protein: CATSKATNEKLFF.

This clonotype was detected only once. This may come from a read error, since a much larger clone is one base off. This chain links TRBV5-4 with TRBJ2-7; the D gene is possibly TRBD2 (5 bases). CDR3 length: 14 amino acids. Germline V gene data show CDR1 as SGHNT and CDR2 as YYREEE (reference sequence). The V and J ends lost 6 bases and 1 base respectively, with 14 bases between them. CDR3 sequence reads: CASTEGPGSYEQYF. The CDR3 bases are TGTGCCAGCACCGAAGGACCGGGATCCTACGAGCAGTACTTC.

This clonotype was detected ten times or more. This chain joins TRBV20-1 and TRBJ2-7; 7 bases fit TRBD1. Germline CDR1 DFQATT, CDR2 SNEGSKA (reference sequence). V was pared by 1 base and J by 3 bases, with 6 bases of the junction left unmatched. This CDR3 contains 14 residues. The chain's CDR3 is CSARAETGNYEQYF. The CDR3 DNA is TGCAGTGCTAGAGCCGAGACAGGGAACTACGAGCAGTACTTC.

This chain uses TRBV30 with TRBJ1-2; D is ambiguous. The germline CDR1 and CDR2 sequences are GTSNPN and SVGIG (reference sequence). Trimming left V 5 bases short and J 8 bases short, with 15 bases between. CDR3 length equals 12 residues. The CDR3 loop reads CAWGSYTGGYTF. CDR3 nucleotide sequence: TGTGCCTGGGGATCGTATACCGGGGGCTACACCTTC. Complete variable domain (other parts from reference TRBV30 and TRBJ1-2): SQTIHQWPATLVQPVGSPLSLECTVEGTSNPNLYWYRQAAGRGLQLLFYSVGIGQISSEVPQNLSASRPQDRQFILSSKKLLLSDSGFYLCAWGSYTGGYTFGSGTRLTVV.

About this clonotype itself: The junction shows a germline mismatch at one end, possibly a read error. The V and J genes are TRBV6-1 and TRBJ1-5, with D possibly TRBD1 on 5 matching bases. The CDR3 sequence is 14 residues long. CDR1 is MNHNS and CDR2 is SASEGT in the germline V gene. The CDR3 DNA reads TGTGCCAGCAGCCCCATATGGGGCAATCAGCCCCGGCATTTT. It yields the protein CASSPIWGNQPRHF.

This clonotype has ten or more counts. The V and J genes are TRBV5-5 and TRBJ1-2, with a possible D match to TRBD1 (5 bases). V was pared by 3 bases and J by 5 bases, with 20 bases between. The CDR3 contains 16 residues. Germline values: CDR1 SGHKS, CDR2 YYEKEE (reference sequence). The CDR3 sequence is CASSWGVGRDQYGYTF. CDR3 DNA sequence: TGTGCCAGCAGCTGGGGGGTTGGCAGGGATCAATATGGCTACACCTTC.

This clonotype came up many times. The CDR3 loop reads CASGLTGVTNTIYF. CDR3 DNA sequence: TGTGCTAGTGGTTTGACAGGGGTTACGAACACCATATATTTT. The chain carries TRBV12-5 and TRBJ1-3, with 7 bases lining up with TRBD1. This CDR3 is 14 amino acids long. V trimming: 2 bases; J trimming: 7 bases; junction bases outside the gene matches: 5. Per germline, CDR1 LGHNT and CDR2 FRNRAP.